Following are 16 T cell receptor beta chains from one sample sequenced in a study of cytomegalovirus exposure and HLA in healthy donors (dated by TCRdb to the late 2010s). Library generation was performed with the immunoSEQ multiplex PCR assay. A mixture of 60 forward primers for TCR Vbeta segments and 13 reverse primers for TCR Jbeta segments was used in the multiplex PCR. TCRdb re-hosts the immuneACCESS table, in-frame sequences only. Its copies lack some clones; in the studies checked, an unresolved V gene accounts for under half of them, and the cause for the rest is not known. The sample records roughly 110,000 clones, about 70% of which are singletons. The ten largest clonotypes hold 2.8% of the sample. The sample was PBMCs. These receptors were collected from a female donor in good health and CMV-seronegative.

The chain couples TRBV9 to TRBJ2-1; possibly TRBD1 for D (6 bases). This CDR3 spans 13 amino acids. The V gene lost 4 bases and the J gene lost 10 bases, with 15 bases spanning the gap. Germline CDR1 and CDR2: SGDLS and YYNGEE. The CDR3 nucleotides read TGTGCCAGCAGCACCAACCGGGACACCGAGCAGTTCTTC. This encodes CASSTNRDTEQFF.

The CDR3 DNA reads as TGTGCCAGCAGCAAATGGACATCCTACGAGCAGTACTTC. It is translated as CASSKWTSYEQYF. The V call is TRBV21-1, the J call TRBJ2-7; the table's TRBD1 call for D was not verified on the DNA. TRBV21-1 is classified as a pseudogene. CDR3 size: 13 residues.

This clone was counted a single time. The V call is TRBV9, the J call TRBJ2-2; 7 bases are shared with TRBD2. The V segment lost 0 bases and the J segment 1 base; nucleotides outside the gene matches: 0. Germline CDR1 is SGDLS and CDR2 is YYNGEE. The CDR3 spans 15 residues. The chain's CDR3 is CASSVAGGNTGELFF. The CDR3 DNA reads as TGTGCCAGCAGCGTAGCGGGAGGGAACACCGGGGAGCTGTTTTTT.

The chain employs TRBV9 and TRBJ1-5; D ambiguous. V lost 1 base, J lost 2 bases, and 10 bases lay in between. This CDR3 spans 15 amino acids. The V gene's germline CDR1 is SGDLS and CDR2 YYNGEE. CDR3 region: CASSVSPAGNQPQHF. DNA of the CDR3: TGTGCCAGCAGCGTATCCCCGGCGGGCAATCAGCCCCAGCATTTT.

CDR3 sequence reads: CSVEDSGKNSGNTIYF. The DNA of the CDR3 is TGCAGCGTTGAAGATTCGGGGAAGAACTCTGGAAACACCATATATTTT. The chain has TRBV29-1 and TRBJ1-3, with D unclear. V shed 0 bases and J shed 0 bases, with 12 bases lying between them. The CDR3 totals 16 residues. Germline V gene sequence: CDR1 SQVTM, CDR2 ANQGSEA.

CDR3 sequence reads: CASSQELSYEQYF. The CDR3 bases are TGTGCCAGCAGCCAAGAACTCTCCTACGAGCAGTACTTC. The chain recombines TRBV4-2 with TRBJ2-7; D unclear. Per the germline V gene, CDR1 is LGHNA and CDR2 is YNFKEQ. This CDR3 has 13 amino acids. V was clipped by 0 bases and J by 0 bases, with 3 bases between them.

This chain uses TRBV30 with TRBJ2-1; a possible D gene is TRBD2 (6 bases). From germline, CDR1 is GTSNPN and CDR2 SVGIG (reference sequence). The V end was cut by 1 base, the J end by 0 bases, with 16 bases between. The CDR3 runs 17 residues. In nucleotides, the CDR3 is TGTGCCTGGAGTGGGCGTAGCGGAGACAGCTCCTACAATGAGCAGTTCTTC. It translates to CAWSGRSGDSSYNEQFF. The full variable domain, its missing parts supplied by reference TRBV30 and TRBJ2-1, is SQTIHQWPATLVQPVGSPLSLECTVEGTSNPNLYWYRQAAGRGLQLLFYSVGIGQISSEVPQNLSASRPQDRQFILSSKKLLLSDSGFYLCAWSGRSGDSSYNEQFFGPGTRLTVL.

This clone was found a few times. The CDR3 coding sequence is TGTGCCAGTAGAGAGTTCTCTGGGGCCAACGTCCTGACTTTC. This sequence encodes CASREFSGANVLTF. V usage is TRBV19 and J usage is TRBJ2-6; D is unresolved. With 6 bases removed from V and 0 bases from J, the gap between germline ends came to 6 bases. Per germline, CDR1 LNHDA and CDR2 SQIVND (reference sequence). The CDR3 consists of 14 residues.

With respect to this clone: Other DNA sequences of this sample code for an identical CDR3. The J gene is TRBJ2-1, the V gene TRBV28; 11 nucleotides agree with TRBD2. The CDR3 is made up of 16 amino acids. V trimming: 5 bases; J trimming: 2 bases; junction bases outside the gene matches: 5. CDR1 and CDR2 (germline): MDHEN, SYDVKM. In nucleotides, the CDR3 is TGTGCCAGCAGTCTCGTTAGCGGGAGGGCCTACAATGAGCAGTTCTTC. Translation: CASSLVSGRAYNEQFF. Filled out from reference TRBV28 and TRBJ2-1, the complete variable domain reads DVKVTQSSRYLVKRTGEKVFLECVQDMDHENMFWYRQDPGLGLRLIYFSYDVKMKEKGDIPEGYSVSREKKERFSLILESASTNQTSMYLCASSLVSGRAYNEQFFGPGTRLTVL.

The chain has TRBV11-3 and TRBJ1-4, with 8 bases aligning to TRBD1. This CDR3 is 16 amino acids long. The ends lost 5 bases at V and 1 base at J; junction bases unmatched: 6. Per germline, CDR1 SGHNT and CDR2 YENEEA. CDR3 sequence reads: CASSMDRVGTNEKLFF. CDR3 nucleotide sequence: TGTGCCAGCAGCATGGACAGGGTTGGAACTAATGAAAAACTGTTTTTT.

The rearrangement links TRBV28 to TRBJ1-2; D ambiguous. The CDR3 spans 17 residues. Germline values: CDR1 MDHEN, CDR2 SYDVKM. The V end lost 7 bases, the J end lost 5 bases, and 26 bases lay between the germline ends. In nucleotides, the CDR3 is TGTGCCAGCATGGCACTGATGGGCGCCCCCATTGGATATGGCTACACCTTC. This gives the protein CASMALMGAPIGYGYTF.

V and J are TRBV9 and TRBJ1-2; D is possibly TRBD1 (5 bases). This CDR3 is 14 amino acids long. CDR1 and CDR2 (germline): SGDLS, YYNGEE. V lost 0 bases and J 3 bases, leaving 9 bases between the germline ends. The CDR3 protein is CASSVGIGDYGYTF. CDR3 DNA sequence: TGTGCCAGCAGCGTAGGTATAGGGGACTATGGCTACACCTTC.

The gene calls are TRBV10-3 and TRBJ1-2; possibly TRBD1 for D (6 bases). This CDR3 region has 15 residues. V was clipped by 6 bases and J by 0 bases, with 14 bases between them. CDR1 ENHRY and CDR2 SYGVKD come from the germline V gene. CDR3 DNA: TGTGCCATCAGACCACTACAGGGTACTAACTATGGCTACACCTTC. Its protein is CAIRPLQGTNYGYTF.

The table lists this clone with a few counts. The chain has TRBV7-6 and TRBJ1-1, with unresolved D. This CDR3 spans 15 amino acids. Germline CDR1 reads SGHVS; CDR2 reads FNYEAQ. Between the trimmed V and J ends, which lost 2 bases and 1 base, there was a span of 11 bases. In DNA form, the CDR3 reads TGTGCCAGCAGCTTACTACGTCCGGGGAACACTGAAGCTTTCTTT. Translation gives CASSLLRPGNTEAFF.

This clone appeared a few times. The CDR3 bases are TGTGCCAGCAGTCGTACCTTCTCGGCCCCGGGAGGGAATGAGCAGTTCTTC. Protein product: CASSRTFSAPGGNEQFF. The V call is TRBV5-5, the J call TRBJ2-1; 8 nucleotides align to TRBD2. CDR1 and CDR2 from the germline V gene are SGHKS and YYEKEE (reference sequence). The CDR3 spans 17 residues. The trim removed 5 bases at V and 7 bases at J, leaving 17 bases unmatched.

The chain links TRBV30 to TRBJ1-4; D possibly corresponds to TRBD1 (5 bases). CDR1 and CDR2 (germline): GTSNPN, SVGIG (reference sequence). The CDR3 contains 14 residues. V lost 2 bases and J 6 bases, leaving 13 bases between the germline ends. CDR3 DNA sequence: TGTGCCTGGAGTCTAGGGGCAGTGGATGAAAAACTGTTTTTT. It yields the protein CAWSLGAVDEKLFF.